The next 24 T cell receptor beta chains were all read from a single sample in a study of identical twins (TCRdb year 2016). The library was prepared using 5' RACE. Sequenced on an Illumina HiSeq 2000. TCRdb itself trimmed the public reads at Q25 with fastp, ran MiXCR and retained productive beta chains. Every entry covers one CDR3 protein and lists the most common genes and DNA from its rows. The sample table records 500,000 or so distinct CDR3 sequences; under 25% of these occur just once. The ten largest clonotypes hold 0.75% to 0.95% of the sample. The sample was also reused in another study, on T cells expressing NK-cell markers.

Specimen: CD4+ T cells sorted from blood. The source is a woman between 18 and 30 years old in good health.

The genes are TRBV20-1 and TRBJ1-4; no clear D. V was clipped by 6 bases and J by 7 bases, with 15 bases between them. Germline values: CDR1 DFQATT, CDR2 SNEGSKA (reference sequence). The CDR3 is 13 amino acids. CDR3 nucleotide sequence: TGCAGTGCCTCGACCACGGATGGTGAAAAACTGTTTTTT. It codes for CSASTTDGEKLFF.

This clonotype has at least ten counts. The CDR3 bases are TGCGCCAGCAGCCAAGATAGGGGGTATGGCTACACCTTC. This sequence encodes CASSQDRGYGYTF. V usage is TRBV4-3 and J usage is TRBJ1-2; tentative D call: TRBD1 (6 bases). The germline V gene has CDR1 LGHNA and CDR2 YSLEER. V shed 0 bases and J shed 5 bases, with 7 bases lying between them. The CDR3 sequence is 13 residues long.

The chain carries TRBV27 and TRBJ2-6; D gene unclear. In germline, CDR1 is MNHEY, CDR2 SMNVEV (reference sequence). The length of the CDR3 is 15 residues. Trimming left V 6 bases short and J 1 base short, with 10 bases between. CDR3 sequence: CASSGLSSGANVLTF. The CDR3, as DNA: TGTGCCAGCAGCGGTTTGTCGTCTGGGGCCAACGTCCTGACTTTC.

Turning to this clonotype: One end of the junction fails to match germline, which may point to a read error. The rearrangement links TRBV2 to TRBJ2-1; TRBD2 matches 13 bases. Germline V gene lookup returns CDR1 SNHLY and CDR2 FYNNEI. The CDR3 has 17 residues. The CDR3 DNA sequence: TGTGCCAGCAGAGAAGGGATCTGGACTAGCGGGAGAAATGAGCAGTTCTTC. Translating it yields CASREGIWTSGRNEQFF. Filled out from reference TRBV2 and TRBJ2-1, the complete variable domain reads EPEVTQTPSHQVTQMGQEVILRCVPISNHLYFYWYRQILGQKVEFLVSFYNNEISEKSEIFDDQFSVERPDGSNFTLKIRSTKLEDSAMYFCASREGIWTSGRNEQFFGPGTRLTVL.

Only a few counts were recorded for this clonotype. CDR3 nucleotides: TGCAGTGCGAACAGGGTTCTATCTGAGCAGTTCTTC. It specifies CSANRVLSEQFF. This chain connects TRBV20-1 to TRBJ2-1; possibly TRBD1 for D (6 bases). The germline gives CDR1 DFQATT, CDR2 SNEGSKA (reference sequence). Trimming pared 6 bases from V and 9 bases from J, leaving 15 bases between. There are 12 residues in the CDR3.

CDR3 sequence (DNA): TGTGCCAGCAGCTTAGGGGGTCTCTCTAGGGGGGATACGCAGTATTTT. The encoded protein is CASSLGGLSRGDTQYF. This chain connects TRBV7-2 to TRBJ2-3, with D maybe TRBD1 (6 bases). The CDR3 has 16 residues. Germline V CDR1 and CDR2: SGHTA, FQGNSA. The V end was cut by 1 base, the J end by 6 bases, with 17 bases between.

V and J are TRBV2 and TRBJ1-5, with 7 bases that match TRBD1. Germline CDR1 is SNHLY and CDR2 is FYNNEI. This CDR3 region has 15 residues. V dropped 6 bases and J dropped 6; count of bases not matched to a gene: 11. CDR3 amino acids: CASSSTGTGAQPQHF. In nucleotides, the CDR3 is TGTGCCAGCAGCTCGACAGGGACGGGGGCTCAGCCCCAGCATTTT. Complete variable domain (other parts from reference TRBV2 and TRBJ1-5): EPEVTQTPSHQVTQMGQEVILRCVPISNHLYFYWYRQILGQKVEFLVSFYNNEISEKSEIFDDQFSVERPDGSNFTLKIRSTKLEDSAMYFCASSSTGTGAQPQHFGDGTRLSIL.

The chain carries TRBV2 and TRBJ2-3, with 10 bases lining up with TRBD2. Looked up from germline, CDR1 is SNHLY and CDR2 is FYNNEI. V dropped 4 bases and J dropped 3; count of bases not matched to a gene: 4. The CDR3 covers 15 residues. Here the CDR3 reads CASSAPAGGTDTQYF. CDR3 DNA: TGTGCCAGCAGTGCTCCAGCGGGAGGGACAGATACGCAGTATTTT.

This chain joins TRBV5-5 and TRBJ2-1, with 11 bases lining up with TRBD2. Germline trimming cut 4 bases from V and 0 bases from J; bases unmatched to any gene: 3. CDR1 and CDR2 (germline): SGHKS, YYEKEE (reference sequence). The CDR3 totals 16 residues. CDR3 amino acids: CASSPSGRSSYNEQFF. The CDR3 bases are TGTGCCAGCAGCCCTAGCGGGAGGAGCTCCTACAATGAGCAGTTCTTC.

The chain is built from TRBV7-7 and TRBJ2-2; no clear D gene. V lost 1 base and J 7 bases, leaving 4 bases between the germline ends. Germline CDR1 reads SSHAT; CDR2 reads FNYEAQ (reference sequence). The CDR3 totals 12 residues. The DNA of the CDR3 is TGTGCCAGCAGCTTAGGGGTCGGGGAGCTGTTTTTT. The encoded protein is CASSLGVGELFF. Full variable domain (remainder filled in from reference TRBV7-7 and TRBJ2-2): GAGVSQSPRYKVTKRGQDVTLRCDPISSHATLYWYQQALGQGPEFLTYFNYEAQPDKSGLPSDRFSAERPEGSISTLTIQRTEQRDSAMYRCASSLGVGELFFGEGSRLTVL.

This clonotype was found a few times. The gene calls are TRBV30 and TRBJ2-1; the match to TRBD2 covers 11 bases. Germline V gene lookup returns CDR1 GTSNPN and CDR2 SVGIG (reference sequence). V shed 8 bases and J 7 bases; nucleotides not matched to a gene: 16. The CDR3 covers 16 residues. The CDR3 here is CASTSGSSARSNEQFF. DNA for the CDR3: TGTGCCAGCACTAGCGGGAGTAGTGCTAGGTCGAATGAGCAGTTCTTC.

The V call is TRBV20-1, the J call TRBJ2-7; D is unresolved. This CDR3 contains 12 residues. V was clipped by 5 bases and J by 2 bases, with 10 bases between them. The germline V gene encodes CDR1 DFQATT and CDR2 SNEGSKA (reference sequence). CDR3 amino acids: CSAGEAPYEQYF. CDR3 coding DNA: TGCAGTGCTGGCGAGGCCCCCTACGAGCAGTACTTC.

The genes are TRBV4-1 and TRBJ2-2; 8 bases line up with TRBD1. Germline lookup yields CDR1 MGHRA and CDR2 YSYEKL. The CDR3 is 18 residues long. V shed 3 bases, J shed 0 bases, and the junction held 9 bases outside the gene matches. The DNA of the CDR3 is TGCGCCAGCAGCCAGTCAGATTCAGGGGGCCCGAACACCGGGGAGCTGTTTTTT. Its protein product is CASSQSDSGGPNTGELFF.

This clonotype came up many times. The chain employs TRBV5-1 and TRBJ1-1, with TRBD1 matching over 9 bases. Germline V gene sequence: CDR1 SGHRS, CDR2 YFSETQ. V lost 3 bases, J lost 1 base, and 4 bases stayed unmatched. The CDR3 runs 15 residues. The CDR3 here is CASSSGQGGNTEAFF. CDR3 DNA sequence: TGCGCCAGCAGCTCGGGACAGGGAGGGAACACTGAAGCTTTCTTT.

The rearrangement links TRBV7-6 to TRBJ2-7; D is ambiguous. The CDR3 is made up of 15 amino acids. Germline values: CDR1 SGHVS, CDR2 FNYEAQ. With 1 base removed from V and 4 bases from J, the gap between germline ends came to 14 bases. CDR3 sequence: CASSLGGATTYEQYF. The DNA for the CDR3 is TGTGCCAGCAGCTTAGGGGGTGCAACAACTTACGAGCAGTACTTC.

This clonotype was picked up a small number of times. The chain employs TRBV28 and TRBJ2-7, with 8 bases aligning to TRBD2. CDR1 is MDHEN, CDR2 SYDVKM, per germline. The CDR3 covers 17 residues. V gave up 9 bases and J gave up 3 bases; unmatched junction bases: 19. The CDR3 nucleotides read TGTGCCAGTCCCCCGGGACTAGGTCGATTCTATAGCTACGAGCAGTACTTC. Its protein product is CASPPGLGRFYSYEQYF. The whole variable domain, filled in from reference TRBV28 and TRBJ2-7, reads DVKVTQSSRYLVKRTGEKVFLECVQDMDHENMFWYRQDPGLGLRLIYFSYDVKMKEKGDIPEGYSVSREKKERFSLILESASTNQTSMYLCASPPGLGRFYSYEQYFGPGTRLTVT.

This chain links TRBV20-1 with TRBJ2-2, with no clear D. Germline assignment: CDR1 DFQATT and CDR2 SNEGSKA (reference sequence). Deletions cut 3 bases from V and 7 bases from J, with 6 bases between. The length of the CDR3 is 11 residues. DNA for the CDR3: TGCAGTGCTAGGGGATACGGGGAGCTGTTTTTT. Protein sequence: CSARGYGELFF.

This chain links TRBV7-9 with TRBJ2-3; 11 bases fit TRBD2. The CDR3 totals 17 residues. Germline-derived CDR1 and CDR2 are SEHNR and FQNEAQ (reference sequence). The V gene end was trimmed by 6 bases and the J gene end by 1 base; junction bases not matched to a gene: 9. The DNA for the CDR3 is TGTGCCAGCAGTCCCCGACTAGCGGGGACTCGCACAGATACGCAGTATTTT. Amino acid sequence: CASSPRLAGTRTDTQYF.

Here the CDR3 reads CASTKSQGGGYSNQPQHF. The CDR3 nucleotides read TGTGCCAGCACTAAGTCGCAGGGGGGGGGTTATAGCAATCAGCCCCAGCATTTT. This chain joins TRBV6-1 and TRBJ1-5; 7 nucleotides agree with TRBD1. The CDR3 sequence is 18 residues long. The germline CDR1 and CDR2 sequences are MNHNS and SASEGT. Trimming cost V 7 bases and J 0 bases; bases outside gene matches: 15.

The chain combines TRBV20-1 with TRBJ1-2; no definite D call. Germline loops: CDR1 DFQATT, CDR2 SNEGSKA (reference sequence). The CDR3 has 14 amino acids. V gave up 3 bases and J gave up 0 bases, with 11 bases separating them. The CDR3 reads CSASHGRANYGYTF. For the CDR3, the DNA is TGCAGTGCTAGTCACGGCAGAGCTAACTATGGCTACACCTTC.

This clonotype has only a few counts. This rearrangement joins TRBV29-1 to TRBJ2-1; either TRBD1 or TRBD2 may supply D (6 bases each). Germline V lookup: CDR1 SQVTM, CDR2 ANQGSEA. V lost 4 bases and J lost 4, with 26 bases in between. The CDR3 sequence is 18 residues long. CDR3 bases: TGCAGCGTTGTTCCCAAAGGGGGGCGAAGCGGCCGATACAATGAGCAGTTCTTC. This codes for CSVVPKGGRSGRYNEQFF.

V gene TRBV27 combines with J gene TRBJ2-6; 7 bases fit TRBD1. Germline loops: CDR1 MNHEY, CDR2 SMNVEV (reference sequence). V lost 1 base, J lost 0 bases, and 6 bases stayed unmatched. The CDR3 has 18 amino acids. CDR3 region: CASSLFQGVSSGANVLTF. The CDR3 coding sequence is TGTGCCAGCAGTTTATTTCAGGGGGTCAGCTCTGGGGCCAACGTCCTGACTTTC.

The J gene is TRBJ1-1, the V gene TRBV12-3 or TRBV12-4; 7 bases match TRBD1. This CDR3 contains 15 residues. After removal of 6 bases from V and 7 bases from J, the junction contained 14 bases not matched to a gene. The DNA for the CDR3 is TGTGCCAGCAGCCCAGACAGGGCGGCCAAGAATGAAGCTTTCTTT. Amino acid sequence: CASSPDRAAKNEAFF.

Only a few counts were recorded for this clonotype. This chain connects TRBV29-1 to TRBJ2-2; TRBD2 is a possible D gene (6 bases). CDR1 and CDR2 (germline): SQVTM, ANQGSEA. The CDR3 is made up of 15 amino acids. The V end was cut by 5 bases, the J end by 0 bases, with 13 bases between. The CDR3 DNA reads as TGCAGCGTTACCGGGGGACGGGCGAACACCGGGGAGCTGTTTTTT. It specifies CSVTGGRANTGELFF.